The 32 T cell receptor beta chains below were found in one sample sequenced in a study of T cell responses to AZD1222 COVID-19 vaccine. Only in-frame clones appear in the TCRdb table, and some are missing; sequencing was by immunoSEQ multiplex PCR. The top ten clones hold about 3% of a sample with 85,000 to 130,000 clones, 80% to 90% of them seen once. The sample was peripheral blood, taken on day 0 of AZD1222 vaccination. All receptors derive from an adult in good health.

This clone was seen just once. The chain couples TRBV6-1 to TRBJ1-4; TRBD1 is a possible D gene (6 bases). There are 14 residues in the CDR3. Looked up from germline, CDR1 is MNHNS and CDR2 is SASEGT. V dropped 5 bases and J dropped 4 bases, with 11 bases sitting between them. CDR3 DNA sequence: TGTGCCAGCAGTACAAGGGGGATTAATGAAAAACTGTTTTTT. Encoded protein: CASSTRGINEKLFF.

CDR3 region: CASSLLGLAFKETQYF. In DNA form, the CDR3 reads TGTGCCAGCAGCTTGCTGGGACTAGCGTTCAAAGAGACCCAGTACTTC. The chain combines TRBV5-4 with TRBJ2-5, with 10 bases fitting TRBD2. After removal of 1 base from V and 3 bases from J, the junction contained 6 bases not matched to a gene. In germline, CDR1 is SGHNT, CDR2 YYREEE (reference sequence). The CDR3 runs 16 residues. Full variable domain (missing parts from reference TRBV5-4 and TRBJ2-5): ETGVTQSPTHLIKTRGQQVTLRCSSQSGHNTVSWYQQALGQGPQFIFQYYREEENGRGNFPPRFSGLQFPNYSSELNVNALELDDSALYLCASSLLGLAFKETQYFGPGTRLLVL.

V gene TRBV20-1 combines with J gene TRBJ2-5; D is unresolved. V was cut by 6 bases and J by 5 bases, with 7 bases left in between. The length of the CDR3 is 10 residues. Germline V gene sequence: CDR1 DFQATT, CDR2 SNEGSKA (reference sequence). The DNA of the CDR3 is TGCAGTGCCGAACTGGAGACCCAGTACTTC. Translated: CSAELETQYF.

The chain recombines TRBV18 with TRBJ2-7; D ambiguous. CDR3 size: 14 residues. Trimming cost V 4 bases and J 7 bases, with 17 bases left between them. CDR1 and CDR2 from the germline V gene are KGHSH and LQKENI. Here the CDR3 DNA reads TGTGCCAGCTCACATGAGACCAAGTTAGTGGAGCAGTACTTC. This sequence encodes CASSHETKLVEQYF. The complete variable domain, with remaining parts taken from reference TRBV18 and TRBJ2-7, reads NAGVMQNPRHLVRRRGQEARLRCSPMKGHSHVYWYRQLPEEGLKFMVYLQKENIIDESGMPKERFSAEFPKEGPSILRIQQVVRGDSAAYFCASSHETKLVEQYFGPGTRLTVT.

V is TRBV13 and J is TRBJ2-7; D remains unclear. Germline V CDR1 and CDR2: PRHDT, FYEKMQ (reference sequence). The CDR3 is made up of 12 amino acids. Trimming took 4 bases from V and 2 from J, leaving 6 bases between them. CDR3 sequence: CASSSVTYEQYF. The CDR3 bases are TGTGCCAGCAGCTCAGTAACCTACGAGCAGTACTTC.

The V call is TRBV5-1, the J call TRBJ2-3; 8 bases align to TRBD2. Germline lookup yields CDR1 SGHRS and CDR2 YFSETQ. The CDR3 runs 15 residues. V lost 2 bases to trimming and J lost 2 bases; unmatched junction nucleotides: 4. Here the CDR3 reads CASSLIAGFTDTQYF. CDR3 in DNA: TGCGCCAGCAGCTTAATAGCGGGGTTCACAGATACGCAGTATTTT.

The count of this clone is one. The chain is built from TRBV7-3 and TRBJ2-1; the D is unclear. Germline values: CDR1 SGHTA, CDR2 FQGTGA. V shed 5 bases and J shed 0 bases, with 17 bases lying between them. This CDR3 has 17 residues. CDR3 nucleotides: TGTGCCAGCAGCCTCAGGACGTCCCGTAGCTCCTACAATGAGCAGTTCTTC. This translates into CASSLRTSRSSYNEQFF.

The chain combines TRBV28 with TRBJ1-1, with D possibly matching TRBD1 (6 bases). The V gene lost 5 bases and the J gene lost 1 base, with 14 bases spanning the gap. There are 15 residues in the CDR3. In germline, CDR1 is MDHEN, CDR2 SYDVKM. CDR3 in amino acids: CASSGAGAGNTEAFF. The CDR3 nucleotides are TGTGCCAGCAGTGGGGCGGGGGCAGGGAACACTGAAGCTTTCTTT.

The chain combines TRBV5-6 with TRBJ1-4; weak D call: TRBD1 (6 bases). Germline CDR1 SGHDT, CDR2 YYEEEE. The CDR3 is 15 amino acids. Trimming took off 2 bases at V and 6 bases at J, with 14 bases between the two ends. This CDR3 reads CASSLPGQRDEKLFF. CDR3 nucleotide sequence: TGTGCCAGCAGCTTACCTGGACAGAGGGATGAAAAACTGTTTTTT.

The V and J genes are TRBV7-3 and TRBJ1-6, with 7 bases that match TRBD1. The CDR3 totals 14 residues. The junction had 6 bases not matched to a gene; V was cut back by 6 bases and J by 7 bases. In germline, CDR1 is SGHTA, CDR2 FQGTGA. Here the CDR3 reads CASSPDRENSPLHF. The DNA for the CDR3 is TGTGCCAGCAGTCCTGACAGGGAGAATTCACCCCTCCACTTT.

Written as DNA, the CDR3 is TGCGCCAGCAGCCAAGGATACCAGGTTGACCAGCCCCAGCATTTT. The encoded protein is CASSQGYQVDQPQHF. The V call is TRBV4-3, the J call TRBJ1-5, with no clear D. Trimming shortened V by 1 base and J by 7 bases, and 14 bases separated the two germline ends. The CDR3 spans 15 residues. The germline CDR1 and CDR2 sequences are LGHNA and YSLEER.

The rearrangement joins TRBV14 to TRBJ1-2, with TRBD1 as a possible D gene (5 bases). The CDR3 is 13 amino acids. The ends were cut back, 3 bases at V and 8 bases at J, with 13 bases in the middle. CDR1 SGHDN and CDR2 FVKESK come from the germline V gene. CDR3 sequence: CASSQEPEGGYTF. CDR3 DNA: TGTGCCAGCAGCCAGGAACCCGAGGGGGGCTACACCTTC.

The rearrangement uses TRBV1 and TRBJ2-2; the table's D call, TRBD2, has no DNA check behind it. TRBV1 is designated a pseudogene. The CDR3 is 14 amino acids. The CDR3 reads CTRFPGGLAGELFF. In DNA, the CDR3 is TGCACCAGGTTTCCGGGGGGGTTGGCCGGGGAGCTGTTTTTT.

The rearrangement uses TRBV6-5 and TRBJ2-5; D assignment may be TRBD1 or TRBD2 (5 bases each). Germline V gene sequence: CDR1 MNHEY, CDR2 SVGAGI. Trimming removed 5 bases at V and 5 bases at J, with 18 bases between. The CDR3 length is 15 residues. The CDR3 DNA is TGTGCCAGCAGTCCCAATCGAGGGGCTCTGGAGACCCAGTACTTC. Its translation is CASSPNRGALETQYF.

V usage is TRBV18 and J usage is TRBJ1-1; no definite D call. The V end lost 1 base, the J end lost 2 bases, and 5 bases lay between the germline ends. The CDR3 runs to 13 residues. Germline V gene data show CDR1 as KGHSH and CDR2 as LQKENI. The CDR3 DNA reads TGTGCCAGCTCACCACAGGTAAACACTGAAGCTTTCTTT. Amino acids: CASSPQVNTEAFF.

The V gene is TRBV20-1, the J gene TRBJ1-2; D ambiguous. Germline values: CDR1 DFQATT, CDR2 SNEGSKA (reference sequence). This CDR3 has 12 residues. V was pared by 3 bases and J by 8 bases, with 13 bases between. The CDR3 loop reads CSASSDTYGYTF. The CDR3 nucleotides read TGCAGTGCTAGTTCGGATACCTACGGCTACACCTTC.

The gene calls are TRBV7-9 and TRBJ2-2; no clear D. The length of the CDR3 is 15 residues. Germline CDR1 is SEHNR and CDR2 is FQNEAQ (reference sequence). Trimming left V 5 bases short and J 7 bases short, with 17 bases between. CDR3 protein: CASSPLSPSVGELFF. The CDR3 DNA reads TGTGCCAGCAGCCCCCTTAGCCCTTCGGTCGGGGAGCTGTTTTTT.

This rearrangement joins TRBV29-1 to TRBJ1-1, with 7 bases fitting TRBD1. Germline V gene lookup returns CDR1 SQVTM and CDR2 ANQGSEA. The J segment lost 7 bases and the V segment lost 1 base, leaving 6 bases of the junction unmatched. This CDR3 region has 13 residues. CDR3 sequence (DNA): TGCAGCGTTGAAGCCGGGACAGCCGGTGAAGCTTTCTTT. It specifies CSVEAGTAGEAFF.

V gene TRBV2 combines with J gene TRBJ2-1; D ambiguous. The ends were cut back, 2 bases at V and 6 bases at J, with 8 bases in the middle. CDR3 length equals 13 residues. CDR1 and CDR2 (germline): SNHLY, FYNNEI. DNA for the CDR3: TGTGCCAGCAGTGAAAGGCAGTTCAATGAGCAGTTCTTC. Translating it yields CASSERQFNEQFF.

This clone was seen more than once but under ten times. V usage is TRBV5-1 and J usage is TRBJ2-2; D might be TRBD1 (6 bases). The V and J ends lost 3 bases and 0 bases respectively, with 15 bases between them. CDR3 length: 17 amino acids. Germline values: CDR1 SGHRS, CDR2 YFSETQ. This CDR3 is CASSSQGTQANTGELFF. In nucleotides, the CDR3 is TGCGCCAGCAGCTCCCAGGGGACACAAGCGAACACCGGGGAGCTGTTTTTT.

This clone was recorded a few times. The rearrangement links TRBV27 to TRBJ1-2; no clear D. Trimming stripped 3 bases from V and 2 bases from J, with 1 base between. The CDR3 covers 11 residues. Germline V gene sequence: CDR1 MNHEY, CDR2 SMNVEV (reference sequence). CDR3 sequence: CASSFNYGYTF. In nucleotides, the CDR3 is TGTGCCAGCAGTTTCAACTATGGCTACACCTTC.

In nucleotides, the CDR3 is TGTGCCAGCAGTCGTAGGTCGACAGGGGGCGGTGGCTACACCTTC. This encodes CASSRRSTGGGGYTF. V usage is TRBV27 and J usage is TRBJ1-2; 10 bases agree with TRBD1. The CDR3 is 15 residues long. V lost 5 bases to trimming and J lost 7 bases; unmatched junction nucleotides: 10. CDR1 and CDR2 (germline): MNHEY, SMNVEV (reference sequence).

The V and J genes are TRBV5-1 and TRBJ2-7; 11 nucleotides agree with TRBD1. Germline assignment: CDR1 SGHRS and CDR2 YFSETQ. After removal of 1 base from V and 6 bases from J, the junction contained 6 bases not matched to a gene. CDR3 length: 15 amino acids. CDR3 amino acids: CASSLRGTGGSEQYF. DNA of the CDR3: TGCGCCAGCAGCTTGAGAGGGACAGGGGGATCCGAGCAGTACTTC.

The rearrangement joins TRBV12-3 or TRBV12-4 to TRBJ2-5; tentatively, D is TRBD1 (5 bases). Trimming stripped 6 bases from V and 2 bases from J, with 10 bases between. This CDR3 spans 13 amino acids. CDR3 loop: CASRPGIQETQYF. In DNA, the CDR3 is TGTGCCAGCAGGCCAGGGATACAAGAGACCCAGTACTTC.

The chain recombines TRBV19 with TRBJ1-5; D remains ambiguous. Germline-derived CDR1 and CDR2 are LNHDA and SQIVND (reference sequence). CDR3 length: 15 residues. Trimming removed 6 bases at V and 6 bases at J, with 18 bases between. CDR3 protein: CASSRGGGSVQPQHF. The CDR3 DNA is TGTGCCAGTAGCCGTGGAGGCGGGAGCGTTCAGCCCCAGCATTTT.

This clone was observed a single time. This sequence joins TRBV7-8 and TRBJ1-1; 10 bases align to TRBD1. CDR1 is SGHVS and CDR2 is FQNEAQ in the germline V gene. With 5 bases clipped from V and 4 bases from J, the junction kept 4 bases outside the gene matches. The CDR3 extends over 14 amino acids. CDR3 sequence reads: CASSPTGGSTEAFF. CDR3 DNA sequence: TGTGCCAGCAGCCCGACAGGGGGCAGCACTGAAGCTTTCTTT.

The CDR3 DNA is TGTGCCAGTAGCGAACAGGGTATGGTGTCACCCCTCCACTTT. The encoded protein is CASSEQGMVSPLHF. V is TRBV19 and J is TRBJ1-6; D may be TRBD1 (6 bases). V was pared by 6 bases and J by 10 bases, with 16 bases between. The germline V gene has CDR1 LNHDA and CDR2 SQIVND (reference sequence). This CDR3 has 14 amino acids.

The V and J genes are TRBV5-8 and TRBJ1-2; D unclear. Germline V gene lookup returns CDR1 SGHTS and CDR2 YDEGEE. Between the trimmed V and J ends, which lost 1 base and 8 bases, there was a span of 12 bases. The CDR3 spans 13 residues. In DNA form, the CDR3 reads TGTGCCAGCAGCTTGCTTAATCGCCGGGGCTACACCTTC. Encoded protein: CASSLLNRRGYTF. Drawing the rest from reference TRBV5-8 and TRBJ1-2, the complete variable domain is EAGVTQSPTHLIKTRGQQATLRCSPISGHTSVYWYQQALGLGLQFLLWYDEGEERNRGNFPPRFSGRQFPNYSSELNVNALELEDSALYLCASSLLNRRGYTFGSGTRLTVV.

V is TRBV29-1 and J is TRBJ1-6; D call uncertain. The germline gives CDR1 SQVTM, CDR2 ANQGSEA. CDR3 size: 13 residues. Between the trimmed V and J ends, which lost 4 bases and 8 bases, there was a span of 12 bases. The CDR3 sequence is CSVAAATDSPLHF. CDR3 bases: TGCAGCGTTGCGGCAGCGACGGATTCACCCCTCCACTTT.

The gene calls are TRBV5-1 and TRBJ2-1; D call uncertain. From germline, CDR1 is SGHRS and CDR2 YFSETQ. The CDR3 is made up of 15 amino acids. V lost 1 base to trimming and J lost 3 bases, with 11 bases between them. The CDR3 DNA reads as TGCGCCAGCAGCTTGTCGACCGATGGCTACAATGAGCAGTTCTTC. This encodes CASSLSTDGYNEQFF.

The genes are TRBV6-2 or TRBV6-3 and TRBJ2-1, with D possibly being TRBD1 (5 bases). The V gene lost 2 bases and the J gene lost 8 bases, with 19 bases spanning the gap. The CDR3 runs to 16 residues. Germline lookup yields CDR1 MNHEY and CDR2 SVGEGT. CDR3 sequence: CASSYVSGWVRDEQFF. The CDR3 nucleotides are TGTGCCAGCAGTTACGTTTCAGGGTGGGTTCGGGATGAGCAGTTCTTC.

CDR3 region: CASSSREGYGYTF. Written as DNA, the CDR3 is TGTGCCAGCAGCTCCAGGGAGGGCTATGGCTACACCTTC. The rearrangement uses TRBV7-9 and TRBJ1-2; TRBD1 might be the D (5 bases). V lost 4 bases to trimming and J lost 4 bases, with 10 bases between them. This CDR3 spans 13 amino acids. Germline CDR1 reads SEHNR; CDR2 reads FQNEAQ (reference sequence).